The 9 T cell receptor beta chains below come from one sample, sequenced in a study of blood T cell repertoires in COVID-19. Only in-frame clones appear in the TCRdb table, and some are missing; sequencing was by immunoSEQ multiplex PCR. The sample lists under 150,000 clones; roughly 80% were seen once. The sequenced sample was peripheral blood. The receptors come from a man in his sixties with acute or convalescent COVID-19.

The table lists this clone with a few counts. This chain joins TRBV6-5 and TRBJ1-5; the D is unclear. The CDR3 has 13 amino acids. Trimming pared 7 bases from V and 0 bases from J, leaving 7 bases between. From germline, CDR1 is MNHEY and CDR2 SVGAGI. CDR3 loop: CASTRDSNQPQHF. In DNA, the CDR3 is TGTGCCAGCACTCGGGATAGCAATCAGCCCCAGCATTTT.

The chain links TRBV10-3 to TRBJ2-5; 7 bases align to TRBD1. The V and J ends lost 3 bases and 5 bases, in that order; junction bases with no gene match: 9. CDR3 length: 15 residues. The V gene's germline CDR1 is ENHRY and CDR2 SYGVKD. The CDR3, as DNA: TGTGCCATCAGTGATGAGACAGGGAAATGGGAGACCCAGTACTTC. Translation: CAISDETGKWETQYF.

V is TRBV6-5 and J is TRBJ1-6; D remains unclear. Germline CDR1 MNHEY, CDR2 SVGAGI. CDR3 length equals 16 residues. V lost 2 bases and J 3 bases, leaving 11 bases between the germline ends. The CDR3 DNA sequence: TGTGCCAGCAGTTACAGGCAGGCCAGCTATAATTCACCCCTCCACTTT. This codes for CASSYRQASYNSPLHF.

This clone was seen a single time. The V gene is TRBV6-5, the J gene TRBJ2-7; a weak D match, TRBD1 (6 bases). Trimming removed 2 bases at V and 2 bases at J, with 16 bases between. This CDR3 spans 16 amino acids. Germline V gene lookup returns CDR1 MNHEY and CDR2 SVGAGI. CDR3 protein: CASSYAFFGQTYEQYF. In DNA, the CDR3 is TGTGCCAGCAGTTACGCTTTCTTCGGACAGACCTACGAGCAGTACTTC.

The chain combines TRBV5-4 with TRBJ2-5; 10 positions agree with TRBD2. The germline V gene encodes CDR1 SGHNT and CDR2 YYREEE (reference sequence). There are 13 residues in the CDR3. Trimming removed 6 bases from V and 5 bases from J; junction bases left unmatched: 4. CDR3 residues: CASKLAGYETQYF. In DNA form, the CDR3 reads TGTGCCAGCAAACTAGCGGGATATGAGACCCAGTACTTC.

A remark on this clone: The sample contains more than one DNA sequence encoding this CDR3. The V gene is TRBV5-1, the J gene TRBJ2-3; maybe TRBD1 (7 bases). V gave up 0 bases and J gave up 3 bases, with 11 bases separating them. The CDR3 sequence is 15 residues long. The germline V gene has CDR1 SGHRS and CDR2 YFSETQ. The CDR3 DNA reads TGCGCCAGCAGCTTGGAGGCAGGGGGGACAGATACGCAGTATTTT. It translates to CASSLEAGGTDTQYF.

This clone was seen a handful of times. This chain joins TRBV6-6 and TRBJ1-5; 8 bases are shared with TRBD1. V lost 5 bases and J lost 7; bases outside the gene matches: 16. This CDR3 contains 17 residues. Per the germline V gene, CDR1 is MNHNY and CDR2 is SVGAGI (reference sequence). CDR3 region: CASSRAGGHDVGQPQHF. The CDR3 nucleotides are TGTGCCAGCAGTCGTGCAGGGGGCCACGATGTGGGGCAGCCCCAGCATTTT.

The V call is TRBV7-8, the J call TRBJ1-5; D is undetermined. Germline V gene data show CDR1 as SGHVS and CDR2 as FQNEAQ. The CDR3 consists of 18 residues. The germline V and J ends were trimmed by 5 bases and 6 bases, with 26 bases remaining between them. CDR3 sequence (DNA): TGTGCCAGCAGCCATACCCCGGGATGGGAGCCCTGGGGTCAGCCCCAGCATTTT. It translates to CASSHTPGWEPWGQPQHF. The complete variable domain, with remaining parts taken from reference TRBV7-8 and TRBJ1-5, reads GAGVSQSPRYKVAKRGQDVALRCDPISGHVSLFWYQQALGQGPEFLTYFQNEAQLDKSGLPSDRFFAERPEGSVSTLKIQRTQQEDSAVYLCASSHTPGWEPWGQPQHFGDGTRLSIL.

This clone came up once. The chain has TRBV19 and TRBJ2-7; 7 nucleotides agree with TRBD2. V trimming: 5 bases; J trimming: 4 bases; junction bases outside the gene matches: 8. The CDR3 is made up of 14 amino acids. Germline V gene data show CDR1 as LNHDA and CDR2 as SQIVND (reference sequence). DNA for the CDR3: TGTGCCAGTAGTCGTCAGCGGGATGGTTACGAGCAGTACTTC. Its protein product is CASSRQRDGYEQYF.